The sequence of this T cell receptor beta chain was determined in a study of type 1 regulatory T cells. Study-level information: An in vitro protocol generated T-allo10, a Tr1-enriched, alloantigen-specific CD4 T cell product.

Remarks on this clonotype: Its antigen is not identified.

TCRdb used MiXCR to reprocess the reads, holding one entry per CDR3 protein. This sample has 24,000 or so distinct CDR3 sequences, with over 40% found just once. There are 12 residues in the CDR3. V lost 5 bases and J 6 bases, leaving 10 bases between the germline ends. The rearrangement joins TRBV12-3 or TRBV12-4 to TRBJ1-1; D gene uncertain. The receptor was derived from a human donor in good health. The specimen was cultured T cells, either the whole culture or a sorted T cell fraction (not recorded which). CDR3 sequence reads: CASSPPLAEAFF. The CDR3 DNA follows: TGTGCCAGCAGTCCTCCGCTTGCTGAAGCTTTCTTT.